This T cell receptor (beta chain) was captured by sequencing in a study of lymphopenia after photon versus proton radiotherapy. Germline V gene data show CDR1 as SGHRS and CDR2 as YFSETQ. CDR3 length equals 15 residues. Trimming stripped 4 bases from V and 1 base from J, with 14 bases between. Study conclusions and caveats: Post-nadir diversity loss with photons came from oligoclonal expansion, particularly CD8+ Temra cells.

Sequencing used immunoSEQ multiplex PCR; TCRdb keeps in-frame clones, though not all of them. The table has about 16,000 clones, 85% to 90% seen once. Notes on this clone: Its target is not known.

The sequence derives from a man between 65 and 79 years old with pancreatic cancer. Sequences were derived from peripheral blood, sampled from a patient treated with proton-based radiotherapy. The chain uses TRBV5-1 and TRBJ1-1, with D tentatively TRBD1 (5 bases). The CDR3 is CASSHTGWGNTEAFF. CDR3 nucleotide sequence: TGCGCCAGCAGCCATACAGGCTGGGGGAACACTGAAGCTTTCTTT.